This T cell receptor (beta chain) was recorded in a study of blood T cell repertoires in COVID-19. Overall study context: The United States, Italy and Spain provided the acute and convalescent COVID-19 samples. Nucleic acid was either cDNA or gDNA, and it came from T cells, B-cell-depleted T cells, or PBMCs.

One Seattle source followed patients from active infection through their disease course. The germline V gene encodes CDR1 SQVTM and CDR2 ANQGSEA. The V end lost 3 bases, the J end lost 5 bases, and 13 bases lay between the germline ends. The CDR3 loop spans 13 amino acids. In the authors' methods: Reference gene primer amplification gave nucleated cell count estimates. Measured with immunoSEQ multiplex PCR; TCRdb has only the in-frame clones, and not every one. V and J calls and clone size are copied from that table; D and trimming were computed from the DNA. This table has about 150,000 clones, approximately 91% appearing once.

The sequenced sample was peripheral blood. This TCR was recovered from a man aged 18 to 29 with COVID-19, enrolled during active disease. The chain recombines TRBV29-1 with TRBJ2-5; D may be TRBD1 (5 bases). CDR3 nucleotide sequence: TGCAGCGTTGATGACACAGGTTGGGAGACCCAGTACTTC. Amino acid sequence: CSVDDTGWETQYF.